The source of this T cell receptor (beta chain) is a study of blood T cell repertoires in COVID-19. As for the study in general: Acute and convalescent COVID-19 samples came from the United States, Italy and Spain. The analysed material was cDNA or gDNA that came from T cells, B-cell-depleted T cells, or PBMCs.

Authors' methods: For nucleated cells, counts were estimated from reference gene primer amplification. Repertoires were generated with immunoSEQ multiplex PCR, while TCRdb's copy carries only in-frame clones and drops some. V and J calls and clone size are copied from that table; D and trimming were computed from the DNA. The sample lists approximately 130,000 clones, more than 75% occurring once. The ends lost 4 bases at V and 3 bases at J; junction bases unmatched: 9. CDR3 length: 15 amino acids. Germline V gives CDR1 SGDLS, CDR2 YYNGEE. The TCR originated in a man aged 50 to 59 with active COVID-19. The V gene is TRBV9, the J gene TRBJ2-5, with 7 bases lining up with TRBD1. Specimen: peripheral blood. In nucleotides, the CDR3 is TGTGCCAGCAGCACCGGCTTCGGACAGGAAGAGACCCAGTACTTC. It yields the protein CASSTGFGQEETQYF.